Listed below are T cell receptor beta chains from one sample, sequenced in a study of blood T cell repertoires in COVID-19. Here immunoSEQ multiplex PCR was the method, and the copy in TCRdb shows in-frame clones only, minus some. The sample consists of around 220,000 clones, nearly 90% of them appearing once. Material for sequencing was PBMCs or T cells enriched from blood (not recorded which). These receptors all come from a man aged 30 to 45 who had been exposed to COVID-19. Each CDR3 is given with its conserved first and last residue. A D gene is named only where the DNA matches it firmly. Some rows mark clone size as missing; the rest say once, few, many or name a class of expanded clone.

CDR3 DNA: TGCGCCAGCAGTGAGCCCGTGAACACTGAAGCTTTCTTT
CDR3 protein: CASSEPVNTEAFF
V gene: TRBV5-1
J gene: TRBJ1-1
clone size: NA
D gene: NA

CDR3 DNA: TGTGCCAGCAGTGAAGAGCGGGGGGCGAGGACTAACAATGAGCAGTTCTTC
CDR3 protein: CASSEERGARTNNEQFF
V gene: TRBV6-1
J gene: TRBJ2-1
clone size: NA
D gene: TRBD2

CDR3 DNA: TGTGCCAGCAGCGATCCACAGGGGCCACACTACGAGCAGTACTTC
CDR3 protein: CASSDPQGPHYEQYF
V gene: TRBV5-6
J gene: TRBJ2-7
clone size: NA
D gene: TRBD1

CDR3 DNA: TGTGCCAGCAGACGGACAGGGGCTGGTGAAAAACTGTTTTTT
CDR3 protein: CASRRTGAGEKLFF
V gene: TRBV5-6
J gene: TRBJ1-4
clone size: NA
D gene: TRBD1

CDR3 DNA: TGCGCCAGCAGCTTCGGGATGTATGGCTACACCTTC
CDR3 protein: CASSFGMYGYTF
V gene: TRBV5-1
J gene: TRBJ1-2
clone size: NA
D gene: NA

CDR3 DNA: TGTGCCATCAGTGAGACTACGCCTGACGACTCCGGGGAGCTGTTTTTT
CDR3 protein: CAISETTPDDSGELFF
V gene: TRBV10-3
J gene: TRBJ2-2
clone size: NA
D gene: NA

CDR3 DNA: TGTGCCAGCAGTTTATTGGCGGCTGAGCGGGGGGTCGGAAACATTCAGTACTTC
CDR3 protein: CASSLLAAERGVGNIQYF
V gene: TRBV27
J gene: TRBJ2-4
clone size: NA
D gene: TRBD2

CDR3 DNA: TGTGCCACCGGATCCGGGACTTCCTACAATGAGCAGTTCTTC
CDR3 protein: CATGSGTSYNEQFF
V gene: TRBV19
J gene: TRBJ2-1
clone size: NA
D gene: NA

CDR3 DNA: TGCAGTGCTAGTGGTTGGGGGGTGAACACTGAAGCTTTCTTT
CDR3 protein: CSASGWGVNTEAFF
V gene: TRBV20-1
J gene: TRBJ1-1
clone size: few
D gene: NA

CDR3 DNA: TGTGCCAGCAGCCATTACAGGGCTGGGGCCAACGTCCTGACTTTC
CDR3 protein: CASSHYRAGANVLTF
V gene: TRBV3-1/TRBV3-2
J gene: TRBJ2-6
clone size: NA
D gene: NA

CDR3 DNA: TGTGCCAGCAGCTTAGAAGGTGCAGGGGTTCAGCCCCAGCATTTT
CDR3 protein: CASSLEGAGVQPQHF
V gene: TRBV7-6
J gene: TRBJ1-5
clone size: NA
D gene: NA

CDR3 DNA: TGTGCCAGCAGTTTTGCCGGACAGCCCCCCGGCTACACCTTC
CDR3 protein: CASSFAGQPPGYTF
V gene: TRBV27
J gene: TRBJ1-2
clone size: NA
D gene: NA

CDR3 DNA: TGTGCCAGCAGTTTATCAGGGGTCAGGTCCTCCCTAGAGCAGTACTTC
CDR3 protein: CASSLSGVRSSLEQYF
V gene: TRBV27
J gene: TRBJ2-7
clone size: NA
D gene: NA

CDR3 DNA: TGCGCCAGCAGCCGGGACAGCGCCTACAATGAGCAGTTCTTC
CDR3 protein: CASSRDSAYNEQFF
V gene: TRBV5-1
J gene: TRBJ2-1
clone size: NA
D gene: TRBD1

CDR3 DNA: TGTGCCAGCGGGACTAGTGGTCCCACAGATACGCAGTATTTT
CDR3 protein: CASGTSGPTDTQYF
V gene: TRBV2
J gene: TRBJ2-3
clone size: NA
D gene: TRBD2

CDR3 DNA: TGTGCCAGCAGTGAATCAGCGGGGGCCACAGATACGCAGTATTTT
CDR3 protein: CASSESAGATDTQYF
V gene: TRBV2
J gene: TRBJ2-3
clone size: NA
D gene: TRBD2

CDR3 DNA: TGTGCCAGCAGTTCCTCTTTGGAGACCCAGTACTTC
CDR3 protein: CASSSSLETQYF
V gene: TRBV12-3/TRBV12-4
J gene: TRBJ2-5
clone size: NA
D gene: NA

CDR3 DNA: TGTGCCATCAGATCCGGGACAACCTACGAGCAGTACTTC
CDR3 protein: CAIRSGTTYEQYF
V gene: TRBV10-3
J gene: TRBJ2-7
clone size: NA
D gene: NA

CDR3 DNA: TGTGCCAGCAGCTTAGAGAGTTGGAGGGACAGGGGGACCCGCACAGATACGCAGTATTTT
CDR3 protein: CASSLESWRDRGTRTDTQYF
V gene: TRBV7-8
J gene: TRBJ2-3
clone size: NA
D gene: TRBD1

CDR3 DNA: TGCGCCAGCAGCGAGGGGGCCTCCGAGACCCAGTACTTC
CDR3 protein: CASSEGASETQYF
V gene: TRBV5-1
J gene: TRBJ2-5
clone size: NA
D gene: TRBD1

CDR3 DNA: TGTGCCAGCACCCCCACAGGGGGCCACTCTGGAAACACCATATATTTT
CDR3 protein: CASTPTGGHSGNTIYF
V gene: TRBV6-2/TRBV6-3
J gene: TRBJ1-3
clone size: NA
D gene: TRBD1

CDR3 DNA: TGTGCCAGCAGTTTTATACTCTACAATGAGCAGTTCTTC
CDR3 protein: CASSFILYNEQFF
V gene: TRBV12-3/TRBV12-4
J gene: TRBJ2-1
clone size: NA
D gene: NA

CDR3 DNA: TGTGCCAGTAGTATAGATCGGGAGACCCAGTACTTC
CDR3 protein: CASSIDRETQYF
V gene: TRBV19
J gene: TRBJ2-5
clone size: NA
D gene: NA

CDR3 DNA: TGCGCCAGCAGCCAAGTCAGGGGGACTGAAGCTTTCTTT
CDR3 protein: CASSQVRGTEAFF
V gene: TRBV4-1
J gene: TRBJ1-1
clone size: NA
D gene: TRBD1

CDR3 DNA: TGCGCCAGCAGCTTGGTGGGACAGAACACTGAAGCTTTCTTT
CDR3 protein: CASSLVGQNTEAFF
V gene: TRBV5-1
J gene: TRBJ1-1
clone size: NA
D gene: NA

CDR3 DNA: TGTGCCTGGAGGGGAGGGGATCTGAAAGGGTTCGCCGGGGAGCTGTTTTTT
CDR3 protein: CAWRGGDLKGFAGELFF
V gene: TRBV30
J gene: TRBJ2-2
clone size: once
D gene: TRBD2

CDR3 DNA: TGTGCCAGCTCACCGGGACAGAACCTCCACACAGATACGCAGTATTTT
CDR3 protein: CASSPGQNLHTDTQYF
V gene: TRBV18
J gene: TRBJ2-3
clone size: NA
D gene: TRBD1

CDR3 DNA: TGTGCCAGCAGTTTAGGACAGGGGGGAAGCTATGGCTACACCTTC
CDR3 protein: CASSLGQGGSYGYTF
V gene: TRBV6-5
J gene: TRBJ1-2
clone size: NA
D gene: TRBD1

CDR3 DNA: TGTGCCAGCTCACCAAGGTGGGCAGGGATAGACGAGACCCAGTACTTC
CDR3 protein: CASSPRWAGIDETQYF
V gene: TRBV18
J gene: TRBJ2-5
clone size: NA
D gene: NA

CDR3 DNA: TGTGCCAGCAGCTTAGGGGCAGGAATGAGCACTGAAGCTTTCTTT
CDR3 protein: CASSLGAGMSTEAFF
V gene: TRBV7-2
J gene: TRBJ1-1
clone size: NA
D gene: NA

CDR3 DNA: TGTGCCAGCAGTTCGGCCGGGGGTGGAGTAACCATATATTTT
CDR3 protein: CASSSAGGGVTIYF
V gene: TRBV6-5
J gene: TRBJ1-3
clone size: NA
D gene: NA

CDR3 DNA: TGTGCCAGCGGCCGTGGGGCCGGAGGGGCCGGGTTTCGCACCACTGAAGCTTTCTTT
CDR3 protein: CASGRGAGGAGFRTTEAFF
V gene: TRBV5-4
J gene: TRBJ1-1
clone size: NA
D gene: NA

CDR3 DNA: TGTGCCAGCAGCCGACAGACCGGACCCGGAGGGGCAGATACGCAGTATTTT
CDR3 protein: CASSRQTGPGGADTQYF
V gene: TRBV7-9
J gene: TRBJ2-3
clone size: once
D gene: NA

CDR3 DNA: TGTGCCAGCAGCCCAAGGGGTTCCTACGAGCAGTACTTC
CDR3 protein: CASSPRGSYEQYF
V gene: TRBV7-3
J gene: TRBJ2-7
clone size: once
D gene: NA

CDR3 DNA: TGTGCCAGCTCAGACACGGCGACTAATGAAAAACTGTTTTTT
CDR3 protein: CASSDTATNEKLFF
V gene: TRBV18
J gene: TRBJ1-4
clone size: once
D gene: NA

CDR3 DNA: TGTGCCAGCAGGATTTGGGGGGGGGAAGGTAATCAGCCCCAGCATTTT
CDR3 protein: CASRIWGGEGNQPQHF
V gene: TRBV28
J gene: TRBJ1-5
clone size: NA
D gene: NA

CDR3 DNA: TGTGCCAGTAGTGGGGGACAGGGAATCTACAATGAGCAGTTCTTC
CDR3 protein: CASSGGQGIYNEQFF
V gene: TRBV19
J gene: TRBJ2-1
clone size: NA
D gene: TRBD1

CDR3 DNA: TGTGCCACTCGCAGGGGGCATAACGAGCAGTACTTC
CDR3 protein: CATRRGHNEQYF
V gene: TRBV6-5
J gene: TRBJ2-7
clone size: NA
D gene: TRBD1

CDR3 DNA: TGCGCCAGCAGCTTACAGGGGACGAACACCGGGGAGCTGTTTTTT
CDR3 protein: CASSLQGTNTGELFF
V gene: TRBV5-1
J gene: TRBJ2-2
clone size: NA
D gene: TRBD1

CDR3 DNA: TGCGCCAGCAGTGAGGCAGGGGTGAACACCGGGGAGCTGTTTTTT
CDR3 protein: CASSEAGVNTGELFF
V gene: TRBV10-2
J gene: TRBJ2-2
clone size: NA
D gene: NA

CDR3 DNA: TGCGCCAGCAGCTTGGCGGGACAAGGGAAAAGAGATACGCAGTATTTT
CDR3 protein: CASSLAGQGKRDTQYF
V gene: TRBV5-1
J gene: TRBJ2-3
clone size: NA
D gene: NA

CDR3 DNA: TGTGCCAGCAGCCAACACGGGGGGCGAGAGACCCAGTACTTC
CDR3 protein: CASSQHGGRETQYF
V gene: TRBV3-1/TRBV3-2
J gene: TRBJ2-5
clone size: few
D gene: NA

CDR3 DNA: TGTGCCAGCTCCCGTGACGGGACAGCCTATGGCTACACCTTC
CDR3 protein: CASSRDGTAYGYTF
V gene: TRBV18
J gene: TRBJ1-2
clone size: NA
D gene: TRBD1

CDR3 DNA: TGCGCCAGCAGCCAGAGAGTCGGGAGCTCCTACGAGCAGTACTTC
CDR3 protein: CASSQRVGSSYEQYF
V gene: TRBV4-1
J gene: TRBJ2-7
clone size: NA
D gene: NA

CDR3 DNA: TGCGCCAGCAGCCAAGCTGGAGTTCGGTACTTC
CDR3 protein: CASSQAGVRYF
V gene: TRBV4-1
J gene: TRBJ2-7
clone size: NA
D gene: NA

CDR3 DNA: TGTGCCAGCAGCACGGGGGGGACAGTAGATACGCAGTATTTT
CDR3 protein: CASSTGGTVDTQYF
V gene: TRBV7-9
J gene: TRBJ2-3
clone size: few
D gene: NA

CDR3 DNA: TGTGCCAGCAGCCAGATTGCGGAGACCCAGTACTTC
CDR3 protein: CASSQIAETQYF
V gene: TRBV3-1/TRBV3-2
J gene: TRBJ2-5
clone size: NA
D gene: NA

CDR3 DNA: TGTGCCAGCAGTTCCCCGGGACAGGGGTCACCCCTCCACTTT
CDR3 protein: CASSSPGQGSPLHF
V gene: TRBV28
J gene: TRBJ1-6
clone size: NA
D gene: TRBD1

CDR3 DNA: TGTGCCAGCTCACCACCGGGACTAGTTCCCGGGGAGCTGTTTTTT
CDR3 protein: CASSPPGLVPGELFF
V gene: TRBV18
J gene: TRBJ2-2
clone size: NA
D gene: TRBD2

CDR3 DNA: TGTGCCAGCAGTGAAGCGCTTCCGGTCTTGACTGAAGCTTTCTTT
CDR3 protein: CASSEALPVLTEAFF
V gene: TRBV2
J gene: TRBJ1-1
clone size: NA
D gene: NA

CDR3 DNA: TGCGCCAGCAGCCAAGGTCGGGGACAGGGATCTATCGAGCAGTACTTC
CDR3 protein: CASSQGRGQGSIEQYF
V gene: TRBV4-1
J gene: TRBJ2-7
clone size: NA
D gene: TRBD1

CDR3 DNA: TGTGCCAGCAGCTTTAGCGGGGGGGCTCGTAATACGCAGTATTTT
CDR3 protein: CASSFSGGARNTQYF
V gene: TRBV7-6
J gene: TRBJ2-3
clone size: NA
D gene: TRBD2

CDR3 DNA: TGCGCCAGCAGCCAAGCCGGCGGCCCTAAGGGGGGCTACACCTTC
CDR3 protein: CASSQAGGPKGGYTF
V gene: TRBV4-1
J gene: TRBJ1-2
clone size: NA
D gene: NA